One sample yielded the 2 T cell receptor beta chains listed below, sequenced in a study of graft-versus-host responses after intestinal transplantation. Their cognate antigens are unknown. The protocol was immunoSEQ multiplex PCR, while the TCRdb copy is restricted to in-frame clones and leaves out a portion. The table shows about 70,000 clones, with 84% occurring only once. Sequencing used unstimulated CD4+ T cells sorted from spleen or lymph node cells, obtained before transplant. The receptors were gathered from a human donor who was the organ donor for an intestinal transplant.

The genes are TRBV5-1 and TRBJ1-6; weak D call: TRBD1 (6 bases). The germline V gene encodes CDR1 SGHRS and CDR2 YFSETQ. Trimming pared 0 bases from V and 3 bases from J, leaving 7 bases between. This CDR3 comprises 15 residues. The CDR3 reads CASSLEGGYNSPLHF. CDR3 nucleotide sequence: TGCGCCAGCAGCTTGGAAGGGGGCTATAATTCACCCCTCCACTTT.

The chain uses TRBV25-1 and TRBJ1-2; the D gene is possibly TRBD1 (6 bases). Between the trimmed V and J ends, which lost 0 bases and 6 bases, there was a span of 11 bases. CDR1 MGHDK and CDR2 SYGVNS come from the germline V gene. The CDR3 sequence is 14 residues long. The CDR3 protein is CASSEYGGRNGYTF. CDR3 in DNA: TGTGCCAGCAGTGAATACGGGGGGCGCAATGGCTACACCTTC.